This TCR beta chain comes out of a study of shared clonotypes between healthy human individuals. Study outcomes and limitations: Clonotype sharing among donors, it was expected, would be affected by sequencing depth.

Measured with immunoSEQ multiplex PCR; TCRdb has only the in-frame clones, and not every one. The sample lists around 700,000 clones; about two thirds were seen once. Naive CD4+ cells were CD45RA-selected; the remaining cells were memory. As regards this clone: The antigen remains undetermined. Other nucleotide sequences in the sample specify the same CDR3.

Sequenced input: memory CD4+ T cells sorted from blood. The subset denotes: CD45RA-negative fraction. The source of this sequence is a woman in her thirties in good health.

The CDR3, as DNA: TGTGCCAGCAGCCAGGGGACAGACTATGGCTACACCTTC. This codes for CASSQGTDYGYTF. The rearrangement uses TRBV14 and TRBJ1-2; 7 nucleotides agree with TRBD1. There are 13 residues in the CDR3. The trim removed 3 bases at V and 3 bases at J, leaving 1 base unmatched. Germline CDR1 is SGHDN and CDR2 is FVKESK.